This T cell receptor beta chain was sequenced for a study of cytomegalovirus exposure and HLA in healthy donors. Trimming pared 5 bases from V and 2 bases from J, leaving 13 bases between. CDR3 length: 13 residues. Germline V gene data show CDR1 as SQVTM and CDR2 as ANQGSEA. Both 60 Vbeta primers and 13 Jbeta primers went into the PCR. Clones were sequenced by immunoSEQ multiplex PCR, and TCRdb holds only the in-frame ones, with some missing. Here the sample spans roughly 150,000 clones, roughly 83% being singletons. Sequencing was performed on PBMCs. This receptor was identified in a young woman in good health and CMV-seronegative. The gene calls are TRBV29-1 and TRBJ2-7, with D perhaps TRBD1 (6 bases). The CDR3: CSVQDRTTYEQYF. The CDR3 DNA is TGCAGCGTTCAGGACAGAACCACCTACGAGCAGTACTTC.